The 14 T cell receptor beta chains listed next were all sequenced from one sample in a study of response to subunit inactivated influenza vaccine. TCRdb ran MiXCR on the RT-PCR reads and lists one entry per CDR3 protein. There are 600,000 to 850,000 distinct CDR3 sequences in the sample; approximately 15% occur only once, and approximately 7.6% lies in the top ten. Sequencing used PBMCs from blood, obtained 14 days before vaccination. The receptors derive from a man aged 45-65 years who received an inactivated influenza vaccine.

This clonotype showed up just a few times. The chain couples TRBV28 to TRBJ1-1, with D hard to call. This CDR3 is built from 15 residues. The germline gives CDR1 MDHEN, CDR2 SYDVKM. Trimming took 4 bases from V and 1 from J, leaving 13 bases between them. Written as DNA, the CDR3 is TGTGCCAGCAGTTCCCGACCTTTCGAGAACACTGAAGCTTTCTTT. This encodes CASSSRPFENTEAFF. The full variable domain, completed using reference TRBV28 and TRBJ1-1, is DVKVTQSSRYLVKRTGEKVFLECVQDMDHENMFWYRQDPGLGLRLIYFSYDVKMKEKGDIPEGYSVSREKKERFSLILESASTNQTSMYLCASSSRPFENTEAFFGQGTRLTVV.

This clonotype came up a few times. V gene TRBV4-2 combines with J gene TRBJ2-4, with TRBD2 identical over 14 bases. This CDR3 spans 20 amino acids. V lost 4 bases to trimming and J lost 3 bases; unmatched junction nucleotides: 14. The germline CDR1 and CDR2 sequences are LGHNA and YNFKEQ. The CDR3 sequence is CASSRGLAGDILQGKNIQYF. CDR3 DNA: TGTGCCAGCAGCCGGGGACTAGCGGGAGATATACTTCAGGGCAAAAACATTCAGTACTTC.

In its sample, this clonotype was seen many times. The chain employs TRBV7-9 and TRBJ2-2; 7 nucleotides align to TRBD1. Germline loops: CDR1 SEHNR, CDR2 FQNEAQ (reference sequence). The CDR3 has 17 residues. V was pared by 2 bases and J by 0 bases, with 6 bases of the junction left unmatched. The CDR3 DNA is TGTGCCAGCAGCTTATTCCAGGGGGACGCGAACACCGGGGAGCTGTTTTTT. Translation gives CASSLFQGDANTGELFF. The complete variable domain, with remaining parts taken from reference TRBV7-9 and TRBJ2-2, reads DTGVSQNPRHKITKRGQNVTFRCDPISEHNRLYWYRQTLGQGPEFLTYFQNEAQLEKSRLLSDRFSAERPKGSFSTLEIQRTEQGDSAMYLCASSLFQGDANTGELFFGEGSRLTVL.

This clonotype was detected many times. The DNA for the CDR3 is TGTGCCACCAGTCATAAAAGCAATCAGCCCCAGCATTTT. Its protein product is CATSHKSNQPQHF. The rearrangement joins TRBV24-1 to TRBJ1-5; no firm D call. Germline-derived CDR1 and CDR2 are KGHDR and SFDVKD. V was pared by 6 bases and J by 1 base, with 6 bases between. The CDR3 is made up of 13 amino acids.

In its sample, this clonotype was seen a few times. The rearrangement links TRBV2 to TRBJ1-4, with 8 bases that match TRBD1. J was trimmed by 3 bases and V by 5 bases; bases with no gene match: 5. This CDR3 spans 15 amino acids. CDR1 SNHLY and CDR2 FYNNEI come from the germline V gene. CDR3 DNA sequence: TGTGCCAGCAGTCTCAGGGGGCCGTCTAATGAAAAACTGTTTTTT. Its protein is CASSLRGPSNEKLFF.

This chain links TRBV12-3 or TRBV12-4 with TRBJ2-2; D is undetermined. Deletions cut 1 base from V and 6 bases from J, with 9 bases between. This CDR3 comprises 14 residues. DNA of the CDR3: TGTGCCAGCAGTTTAGGTCCTAGTTCCGGGGAGCTGTTTTTT. Amino acids: CASSLGPSSGELFF.

At least ten counts were recorded for this clonotype. V and J are TRBV7-9 and TRBJ2-1; D gene ambiguous. The CDR3 contains 16 residues. Germline assignment: CDR1 SEHNR and CDR2 FQNEAQ (reference sequence). Trimming shortened V by 2 bases and J by 5 bases, and 16 bases separated the two germline ends. CDR3 sequence (DNA): TGTGCCAGCAGCTTACCCCACCGCATTAGCAACAATGAGCAGTTCTTC. Translated, it gives CASSLPHRISNNEQFF.

The J gene is TRBJ2-2, the V gene TRBV6-2 or TRBV6-3; D gene unclear. V was pared by 7 bases and J by 0 bases, with 6 bases between. Germline assignment: CDR1 MNHEY and CDR2 SVGEGT. The CDR3 extends over 13 amino acids. The CDR3 DNA reads as TGTGCCAGCAACCTGGCGAACACCGGGGAGCTGTTTTTT. This sequence encodes CASNLANTGELFF.

The chain is built from TRBV6-1 and TRBJ2-1; a possible D gene is TRBD2 (5 bases). Germline-derived CDR1 and CDR2 are MNHNS and SASEGT. The germline V and J ends were trimmed by 3 bases and 2 bases, with 8 bases remaining between them. The CDR3 consists of 14 residues. The CDR3 nucleotides are TGTGCCAGCAGTGAGGGGAGTCCCTACAATGAGCAGTTCTTC. Its protein product is CASSEGSPYNEQFF.

The rearrangement joins TRBV20-1 to TRBJ2-1, with 7 bases that match TRBD1. This CDR3 comprises 14 residues. Germline V CDR1 and CDR2: DFQATT, SNEGSKA (reference sequence). V shed 6 bases, J shed 1 base, and the junction held 6 bases outside the gene matches. The DNA of the CDR3 is TGCAGTGCATTACAGGGGTCTTCCTACAATGAGCAGTTCTTC. Encoded protein: CSALQGSSYNEQFF.

The V and J genes are TRBV3-1 and TRBJ2-7; 8 bases agree with TRBD1. Germline trimming cut 3 bases from V and 6 bases from J; bases unmatched to any gene: 10. Germline V gives CDR1 LGHDT, CDR2 YNNKEL (reference sequence). CDR3 length: 15 amino acids. As DNA, the CDR3 is TGTGCCAGCAGCCACTCCGGGACAGGTCCGATCGAGCAGTACTTC. Residues: CASSHSGTGPIEQYF.

The chain links TRBV3-1 to TRBJ1-4; TRBD1 aligns across 7 bases. CDR1 and CDR2 (germline): LGHDT, YNNKEL (reference sequence). This CDR3 comprises 15 residues. V was pared by 2 bases and J by 3 bases, with 3 bases of the junction left unmatched. CDR3 region: CASSQRGGANEKLFF. The DNA of the CDR3 is TGTGCCAGCAGCCAACGAGGGGGCGCTAATGAAAAACTGTTTTTT.

This clonotype has a count of ten or more. The chain employs TRBV5-5 and TRBJ2-1, with 9 positions matching TRBD1. J lost 7 bases, V lost 3 bases, and 8 bases had no gene match. The CDR3 is 15 residues long. CDR1 is SGHKS, CDR2 YYEKEE, per germline (reference sequence). CDR3 region: CASSWIPGQGNEQFF. The CDR3 DNA reads as TGTGCCAGCAGCTGGATACCGGGACAGGGAAATGAGCAGTTCTTC.

This clonotype was picked up a small number of times. The V call is TRBV5-1, the J call TRBJ2-7; 12 nucleotides align to TRBD1. Looked up from germline, CDR1 is SGHRS and CDR2 is YFSETQ. J lost 7 bases, V lost 3 bases, and 5 bases had no gene match. This CDR3 has 14 amino acids. Here the CDR3 DNA reads TGCGCCAGCAGCTACCGGGACAGGGGGCCGGAGCAGTACTTC. This encodes CASSYRDRGPEQYF.